This entry lists 26 T cell receptor beta chains sequenced from one sample in a study of T cell clonotyping in hematopoietic cell transplantation. Libraries were prepared by immunoSEQ multiplex PCR; TCRdb keeps only in-frame clonotypes and omits some of them. The table shows over 25,000 clones, with 80% to 95% occurring only once. This specimen consisted of PBMCs, obtained 100 days after allogeneic stem cell transplant. These receptors were collected from a female patient aged 50 to 60 who had an allogeneic stem cell transplant from a related donor, so the T cells may come from the graft donor. Some clones in this sample may be carry-over from other donors' samples.

The chain employs TRBV7-8 and TRBJ1-1; TRBD1 aligns across 8 bases. In germline, CDR1 is SGHVS, CDR2 FQNEAQ. This CDR3 spans 16 amino acids. Trimming cost V 5 bases and J 3 bases; bases outside gene matches: 11. Here the CDR3 DNA reads TGTGCCAGCAGCCCCCACCCCGACAGGGGACACACTGAAGCTTTCTTT. It codes for CASSPHPDRGHTEAFF.

The chain links TRBV18 to TRBJ1-3, with TRBD1 identical over 8 bases. With V trimmed by 3 bases and J by 0 bases, 4 bases remained unmatched. Germline loops: CDR1 KGHSH, CDR2 LQKENI. The CDR3 has 16 amino acids. The CDR3 protein is CASSPQGADSGNTIYF. CDR3 nucleotide sequence: TGTGCCAGCTCACCCCAGGGGGCAGACTCTGGAAACACCATATATTTT.

The chain couples TRBV6-6 to TRBJ1-5; weak D call: TRBD1 (6 bases). The V end was cut by 7 bases, the J end by 1 base, with 11 bases between. Germline CDR1 and CDR2: MNHNY and SVGAGI (reference sequence). This CDR3 has 14 amino acids. CDR3 residues: CASKGRGSNQPQHF. CDR3 sequence (DNA): TGTGCCAGCAAAGGCAGGGGAAGCAATCAGCCCCAGCATTTT.

The rearrangement links TRBV28 to TRBJ2-7; possible D gene TRBD2, 5 bases. CDR3 size: 14 residues. CDR1 and CDR2 (germline): MDHEN, SYDVKM. Trimming took off 4 bases at V and 5 bases at J, with 15 bases between the two ends. The CDR3 DNA is TGTGCCAGCAGTTCGCAAGAGGGTGGCGACGAGCAGTACTTC. Translated: CASSSQEGGDEQYF.

The chain joins TRBV5-6 to TRBJ1-5; TRBD1 matches at 7 bases. This CDR3 region has 15 residues. After removal of 1 base from V and 3 bases from J, the junction contained 4 bases not matched to a gene. In germline, CDR1 is SGHDT, CDR2 YYEEEE. The CDR3 reads CASSLQGVYNQPQHF. The DNA for the CDR3 is TGTGCCAGCAGCTTGCAGGGGGTCTACAATCAGCCCCAGCATTTT.

The CDR3 is CASSLGTENSPLHF. CDR3 bases: TGCGCCAGCAGCTTGGGGACAGAAAATTCACCCCTCCACTTT. V is TRBV5-1 and J is TRBJ1-6, with D possibly matching TRBD1 (6 bases). Germline-derived CDR1 and CDR2 are SGHRS and YFSETQ. Trimming removed 0 bases from V and 7 bases from J, with 8 bases in between. The CDR3 is 14 amino acids.

V is TRBV5-1 and J is TRBJ1-1, with D uncertain. Trimming took off 0 bases at V and 1 base at J, with 7 bases between the two ends. There are 14 residues in the CDR3. From germline, CDR1 is SGHRS and CDR2 YFSETQ. The CDR3 here is CASSLETPNTEAFF. In DNA, the CDR3 is TGCGCCAGCAGCTTGGAGACACCGAACACTGAAGCTTTCTTT.

The genes are TRBV19 and TRBJ2-7; D not resolved. The CDR3 spans 10 residues. Germline V gives CDR1 LNHDA, CDR2 SQIVND (reference sequence). Trimming pared 5 bases from V and 7 bases from J, leaving 6 bases between. The chain's CDR3 is CASSGWEQYF. Written as DNA, the CDR3 is TGTGCCAGTAGTGGGTGGGAGCAGTACTTC.

J is TRBJ1-1 and V is TRBV19; TRBD1 might be the D (5 bases). Looked up from germline, CDR1 is LNHDA and CDR2 is SQIVND (reference sequence). The CDR3 loop spans 14 amino acids. Trimming took 5 bases from V and 1 from J, leaving 11 bases between them. In DNA, the CDR3 is TGTGCCAGTAGTTTATTGGGGGGGAACACTGAAGCTTTCTTT. It yields the protein CASSLLGGNTEAFF.

The chain employs TRBV18 and TRBJ1-3, with D maybe TRBD1 (5 bases). Trimming left V 2 bases short and J 1 base short, with 12 bases between. This CDR3 has 16 residues. In germline, CDR1 is KGHSH, CDR2 LQKENI. The DNA of the CDR3 is TGTGCCAGCTCACCAGGGACTAATCCTTCTGGAAACACCATATATTTT. Its protein is CASSPGTNPSGNTIYF.

This clone was seen a single time. The V call is TRBV13, the J call TRBJ1-4; TRBD1 matches 7 bases. CDR3 length: 13 amino acids. The V segment lost 5 bases and the J segment 10 bases; nucleotides outside the gene matches: 7. Germline CDR1 reads PRHDT; CDR2 reads FYEKMQ (reference sequence). The CDR3 loop is CASSRQGVGKLFF. In nucleotides, the CDR3 is TGTGCCAGCAGCCGCCAGGGGGTAGGAAAACTGTTTTTT.

J is TRBJ2-1 and V is TRBV7-2, with D maybe TRBD1 (6 bases). The germline gives CDR1 SGHTA, CDR2 FQGNSA. The CDR3 consists of 12 residues. V shed 8 bases and J shed 8 bases, with 13 bases lying between them. The CDR3 loop reads CASSEQGYEQFF. CDR3 DNA sequence: TGTGCCAGCTCTGAACAGGGCTATGAGCAGTTCTTC.

The chain uses TRBV5-6 and TRBJ1-2; D ambiguous. CDR1 SGHDT and CDR2 YYEEEE come from the germline V gene. V was clipped by 2 bases and J by 4 bases, with 3 bases between them. This CDR3 spans 11 amino acids. The CDR3 region is CASSFGYGYTF. In DNA form, the CDR3 reads TGTGCCAGCAGCTTCGGCTATGGCTACACCTTC.

The V gene is TRBV10-3, the J gene TRBJ2-7; D is tentatively TRBD1 or TRBD2 (5 bases each). Germline CDR1 reads ENHRY; CDR2 reads SYGVKD. The CDR3 is 12 amino acids. Trimming took 7 bases from V and 3 from J, leaving 10 bases between them. The CDR3 DNA sequence: TGTGCCATCAATGGGGACGACTACGAGCAGTACTTC. It yields the protein CAINGDDYEQYF.

The chain carries TRBV2 and TRBJ2-1; TRBD2 matches at 7 bases. The CDR3 covers 13 residues. The ends lost 6 bases at V and 7 bases at J; junction bases unmatched: 6. Germline-derived CDR1 and CDR2 are SNHLY and FYNNEI. CDR3 nucleotides: TGTGCCAGCAGGGAGACTAGCCAAAATGAGCAGTTCTTC. It encodes CASRETSQNEQFF.

The J gene is TRBJ2-7, the V gene TRBV13; D gene ambiguous. The germline V and J ends were trimmed by 3 bases and 1 base, with 10 bases remaining between them. CDR3 length: 14 amino acids. Germline CDR1 PRHDT, CDR2 FYEKMQ (reference sequence). In DNA, the CDR3 is TGTGCCAGCAGCTTTGAATTTCCATCCTACGAGCAGTACTTC. This codes for CASSFEFPSYEQYF.

The genes are TRBV15 and TRBJ2-7; D unclear. The CDR3 totals 15 residues. Looked up from germline, CDR1 is LNHNV and CDR2 is YYDKDF (reference sequence). With 0 bases removed from V and 5 bases from J, the gap between germline ends came to 14 bases. Here the CDR3 DNA reads TGTGCCACCAGCAGAGATCCCCTGGGGAAACACGAGCAGTACTTC. Translated: CATSRDPLGKHEQYF.

The chain employs TRBV18 and TRBJ1-1, with D perhaps matching TRBD1 (5 bases). Germline V CDR1 and CDR2: KGHSH, LQKENI. This CDR3 contains 17 residues. V was trimmed by 5 bases and J by 1 base, leaving 20 bases between them. This CDR3 is CASSRAEGASANTEAFF. Here the CDR3 DNA reads TGTGCCAGCTCAAGAGCGGAAGGGGCCTCGGCGAACACTGAAGCTTTCTTT.

The count of this clone is one. The rearrangement joins TRBV5-8 to TRBJ1-2, with 9 bases fitting TRBD1. Trimming took 1 base from V and 7 from J; bases not matched to a gene: 5. In germline, CDR1 is SGHTS, CDR2 YDEGEE. The CDR3 length is 14 residues. CDR3 sequence: CASSLRDRVIGYTF. CDR3 DNA sequence: TGTGCCAGCAGCTTGCGGGACAGGGTAATTGGCTACACCTTC.

The chain carries TRBV13 and TRBJ2-2; TRBD2 agrees at 10 bases. The junction had 7 bases not matched to a gene; V was cut back by 0 bases and J by 0 bases. Germline CDR1 and CDR2: PRHDT and FYEKMQ (reference sequence). The CDR3 extends over 19 amino acids. DNA for the CDR3: TGTGCCAGCAGCTTAGGCCTTGCTAGCGGGGGCCCGAACACCGGGGAGCTGTTTTTT. It translates to CASSLGLASGGPNTGELFF.

The chain couples TRBV6-6 to TRBJ2-4, with a weak D call TRBD2 (7 bases). CDR3 length: 16 residues. The germline CDR1 and CDR2 sequences are MNHNY and SVGAGI (reference sequence). V was shortened by 2 bases and J by 5 bases, with 16 bases between the two germline ends. The CDR3 loop reads CASSYGRGAGQNIQYF. The CDR3 DNA reads as TGTGCCAGCAGTTACGGGAGGGGGGCGGGCCAAAACATTCAGTACTTC.

The CDR3 DNA reads as TGCGCCAGCAGCTTCGGGACAGTCTACGAGCAGTACTTC. It encodes CASSFGTVYEQYF. The chain has TRBV5-1 and TRBJ2-7; 7 positions agree with TRBD1. The length of the CDR3 is 13 residues. Losses at the gene ends were 2 bases for V and 3 bases for J; bases not matched to a gene: 2. Germline CDR1 and CDR2: SGHRS and YFSETQ. Looking up the rest from reference TRBV5-1 and TRBJ2-7 gives the full variable domain: KAGVTQTPRYLIKTRGQQVTLSCSPISGHRSVSWYQQTPGQGLQFLFEYFSETQRNKGNFPGRFSGRQFSNSRSEMNVSTLELGDSALYLCASSFGTVYEQYFGPGTRLTVT.

J is TRBJ1-1 and V is TRBV2; D is undetermined. Trimming took off 3 bases at V and 5 bases at J, with 10 bases between the two ends. Germline V gene data show CDR1 as SNHLY and CDR2 as FYNNEI. There are 13 residues in the CDR3. The CDR3 nucleotides are TGTGCCAGCAGTGACCGGAGGAGGACTGAAGCTTTCTTT. It translates to CASSDRRRTEAFF. The full variable domain, completed using reference TRBV2 and TRBJ1-1, is EPEVTQTPSHQVTQMGQEVILRCVPISNHLYFYWYRQILGQKVEFLVSFYNNEISEKSEIFDDQFSVERPDGSNFTLKIRSTKLEDSAMYFCASSDRRRTEAFFGQGTRLTVV.

This clone was seen more than once but under ten times. The chain links TRBV7-2 to TRBJ2-7; D is undetermined. Germline V gene data show CDR1 as SGHTA and CDR2 as FQGNSA. The CDR3 has 14 amino acids. The germline V and J ends were trimmed by 8 bases and 0 bases, with 14 bases remaining between them. This CDR3 reads CASLARWSSYEQYF. For the CDR3, the DNA is TGTGCCAGCCTTGCGAGGTGGAGCTCCTACGAGCAGTACTTC. The variable domain in full, with the rest retrieved from reference TRBV7-2 and TRBJ2-7, is GAGVSQSPSNKVTEKGKDVELRCDPISGHTALYWYRQSLGQGLEFLIYFQGNSAPDKSGLPSDRFSAERTGGSVSTLTIQRTQQEDSAVYLCASLARWSSYEQYFGPGTRLTVT.

This clone occurred once. This sequence joins TRBV28 and TRBJ1-5; 7 nucleotides agree with TRBD1. This CDR3 is 14 amino acids long. V lost 2 bases and J lost 5; bases outside the gene matches: 3. The V gene's germline CDR1 is MDHEN and CDR2 SYDVKM. CDR3 DNA sequence: TGTGCCAGCAGTTTACTACAGGGGTATCAGCCCCAGCATTTT. Residues: CASSLLQGYQPQHF.

The chain uses TRBV29-1 and TRBJ2-7, with D maybe TRBD1 (5 bases). Deletions cut 6 bases from V and 4 bases from J, with 13 bases between. This CDR3 region has 12 residues. The germline V gene encodes CDR1 SQVTM and CDR2 ANQGSEA. For the CDR3, the DNA is TGCAGCGTCAGTCCCCAGGGTTACGAGCAGTACTTC. This sequence encodes CSVSPQGYEQYF.